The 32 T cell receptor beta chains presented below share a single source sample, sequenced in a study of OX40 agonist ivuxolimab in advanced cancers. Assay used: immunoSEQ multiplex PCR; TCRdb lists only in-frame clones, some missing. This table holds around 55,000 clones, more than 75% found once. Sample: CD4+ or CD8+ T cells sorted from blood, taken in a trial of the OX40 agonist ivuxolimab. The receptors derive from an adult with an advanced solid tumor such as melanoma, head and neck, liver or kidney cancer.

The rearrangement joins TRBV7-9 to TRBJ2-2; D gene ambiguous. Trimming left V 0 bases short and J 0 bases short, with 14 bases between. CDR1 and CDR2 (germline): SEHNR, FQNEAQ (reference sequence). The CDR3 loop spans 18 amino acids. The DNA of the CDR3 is TGTGCCAGCAGCTTAGCGCGCTTAGGTCCGCCGAACACCGGGGAGCTGTTTTTT. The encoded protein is CASSLARLGPPNTGELFF.

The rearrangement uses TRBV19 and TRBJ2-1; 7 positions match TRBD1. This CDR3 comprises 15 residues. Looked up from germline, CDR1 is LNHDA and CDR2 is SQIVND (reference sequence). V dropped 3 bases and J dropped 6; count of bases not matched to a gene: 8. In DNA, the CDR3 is TGTGCCAGTAGTATCGACAGGGCTCCTTCCAATGAGCAGTTCTTC. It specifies CASSIDRAPSNEQFF.

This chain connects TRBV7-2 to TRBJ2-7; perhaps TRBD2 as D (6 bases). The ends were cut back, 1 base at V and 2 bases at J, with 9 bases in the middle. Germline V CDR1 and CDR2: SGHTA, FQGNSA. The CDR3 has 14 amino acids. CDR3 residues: CASSLGGATYEQYF. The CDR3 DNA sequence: TGTGCCAGCAGCTTAGGCGGGGCCACCTACGAGCAGTACTTC.

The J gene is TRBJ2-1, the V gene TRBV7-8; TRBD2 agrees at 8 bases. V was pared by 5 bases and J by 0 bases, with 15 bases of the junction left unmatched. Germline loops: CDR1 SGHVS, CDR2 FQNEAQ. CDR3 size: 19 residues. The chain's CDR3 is CASSPGLVGGRSSYNEQFF. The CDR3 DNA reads TGTGCCAGCAGCCCGGGACTAGTGGGGGGTCGCAGCTCCTACAATGAGCAGTTCTTC. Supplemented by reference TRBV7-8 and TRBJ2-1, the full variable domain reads GAGVSQSPRYKVAKRGQDVALRCDPISGHVSLFWYQQALGQGPEFLTYFQNEAQLDKSGLPSDRFFAERPEGSVSTLKIQRTQQEDSAVYLCASSPGLVGGRSSYNEQFFGPGTRLTVL.

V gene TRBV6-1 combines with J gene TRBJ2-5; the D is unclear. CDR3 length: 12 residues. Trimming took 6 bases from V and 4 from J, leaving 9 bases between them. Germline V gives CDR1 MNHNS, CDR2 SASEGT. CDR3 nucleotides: TGTGCCAGCAGCCCCACGGGAGAGACCCAGTACTTC. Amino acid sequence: CASSPTGETQYF.

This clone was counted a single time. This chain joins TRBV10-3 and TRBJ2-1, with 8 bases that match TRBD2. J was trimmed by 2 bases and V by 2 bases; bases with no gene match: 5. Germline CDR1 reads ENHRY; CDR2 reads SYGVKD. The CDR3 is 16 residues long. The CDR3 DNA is TGTGCCATCAGTGAGGAACTAGCGGCCCCCTACAATGAGCAGTTCTTC. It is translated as CAISEELAAPYNEQFF.

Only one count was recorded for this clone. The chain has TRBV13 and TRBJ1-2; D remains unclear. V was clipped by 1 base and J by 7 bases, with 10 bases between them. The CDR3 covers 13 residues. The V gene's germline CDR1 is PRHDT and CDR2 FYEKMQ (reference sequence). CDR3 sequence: CASSLEKNAGYTF. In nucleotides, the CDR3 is TGTGCCAGCAGCTTAGAGAAGAACGCTGGCTACACCTTC.

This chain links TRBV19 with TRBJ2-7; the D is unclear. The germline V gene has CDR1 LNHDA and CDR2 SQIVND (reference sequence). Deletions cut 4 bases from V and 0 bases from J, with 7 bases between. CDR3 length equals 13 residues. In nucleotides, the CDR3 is TGTGCCAGTAGTAGGGCACCCTCCTACGAGCAGTACTTC. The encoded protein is CASSRAPSYEQYF.

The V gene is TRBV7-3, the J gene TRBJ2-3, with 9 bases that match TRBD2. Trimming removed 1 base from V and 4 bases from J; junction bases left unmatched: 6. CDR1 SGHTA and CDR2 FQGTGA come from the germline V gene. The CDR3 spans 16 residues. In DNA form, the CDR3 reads TGTGCCAGCAGCTTAATGAGCGGGGGGCGCGCAGATACGCAGTATTTT. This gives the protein CASSLMSGGRADTQYF.

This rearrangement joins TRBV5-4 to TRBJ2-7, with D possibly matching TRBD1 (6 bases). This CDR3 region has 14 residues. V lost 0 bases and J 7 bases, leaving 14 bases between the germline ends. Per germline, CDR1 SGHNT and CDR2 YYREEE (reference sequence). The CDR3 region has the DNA TGTGCCAGCAGCTTGGGACAGGCGCCGGTGGAGCAGTACTTC. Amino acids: CASSLGQAPVEQYF. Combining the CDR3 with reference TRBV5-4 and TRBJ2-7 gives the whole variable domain ETGVTQSPTHLIKTRGQQVTLRCSSQSGHNTVSWYQQALGQGPQFIFQYYREEENGRGNFPPRFSGLQFPNYSSELNVNALELDDSALYLCASSLGQAPVEQYFGPGTRLTVT.

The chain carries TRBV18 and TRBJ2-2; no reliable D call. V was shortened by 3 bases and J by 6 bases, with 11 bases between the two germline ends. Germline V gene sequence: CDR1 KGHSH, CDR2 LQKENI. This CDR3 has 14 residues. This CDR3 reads CASSPRQGPGELFF. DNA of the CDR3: TGTGCCAGCTCACCGAGGCAAGGGCCCGGGGAGCTGTTTTTT.

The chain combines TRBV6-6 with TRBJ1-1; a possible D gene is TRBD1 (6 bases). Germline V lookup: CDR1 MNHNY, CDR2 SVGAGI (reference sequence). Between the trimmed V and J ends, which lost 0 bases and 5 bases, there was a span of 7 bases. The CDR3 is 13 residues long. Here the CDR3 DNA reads TGTGCCAGCAGTTACTCGAGGGGGACTGAAGCTTTCTTT. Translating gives CASSYSRGTEAFF.

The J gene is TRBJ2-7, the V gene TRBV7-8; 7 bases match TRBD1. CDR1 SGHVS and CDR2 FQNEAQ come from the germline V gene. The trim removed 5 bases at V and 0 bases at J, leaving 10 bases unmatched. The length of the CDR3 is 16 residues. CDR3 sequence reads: CASSIKQGQLSYEQYF. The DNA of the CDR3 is TGTGCCAGCAGCATAAAACAGGGACAGCTCTCCTACGAGCAGTACTTC.

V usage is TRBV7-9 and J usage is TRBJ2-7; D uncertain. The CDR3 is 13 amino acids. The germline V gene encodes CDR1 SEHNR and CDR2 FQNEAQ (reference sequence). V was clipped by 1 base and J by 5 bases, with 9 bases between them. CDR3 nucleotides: TGTGCCAGCAGCTTAGTTACATCCCACGAGCAGTACTTC. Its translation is CASSLVTSHEQYF.

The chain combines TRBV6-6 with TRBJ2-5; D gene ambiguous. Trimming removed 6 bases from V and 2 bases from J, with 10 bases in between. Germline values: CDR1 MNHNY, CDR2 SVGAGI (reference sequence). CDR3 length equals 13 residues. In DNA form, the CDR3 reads TGTGCCAGCAGGGCAAGATTTCAAGAGACCCAGTACTTC. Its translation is CASRARFQETQYF.

CDR3 sequence: CASSYSILGFSYEQYF. DNA for the CDR3: TGTGCCAGCAGTTACTCGATTCTTGGTTTCTCCTACGAGCAGTACTTC. The chain carries TRBV6-5 and TRBJ2-7; D is undetermined. Germline CDR1 and CDR2: MNHEY and SVGAGI. Between the trimmed V and J ends, which lost 0 bases and 0 bases, there was a span of 12 bases. This CDR3 has 16 amino acids.

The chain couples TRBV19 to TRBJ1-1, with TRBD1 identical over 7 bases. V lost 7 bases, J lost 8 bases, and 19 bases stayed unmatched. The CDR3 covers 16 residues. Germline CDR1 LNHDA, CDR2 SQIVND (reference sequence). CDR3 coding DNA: TGTGCCAGTATCCCCCTCCCACGGACAGGAGGTTCCGAAGCTTTCTTT. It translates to CASIPLPRTGGSEAFF.

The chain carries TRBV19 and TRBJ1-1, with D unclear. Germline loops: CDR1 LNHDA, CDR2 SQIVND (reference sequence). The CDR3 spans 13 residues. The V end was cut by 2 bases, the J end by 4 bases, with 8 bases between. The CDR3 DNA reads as TGTGCCAGTAGTATATGGGGAGGCACTGAAGCTTTCTTT. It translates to CASSIWGGTEAFF.

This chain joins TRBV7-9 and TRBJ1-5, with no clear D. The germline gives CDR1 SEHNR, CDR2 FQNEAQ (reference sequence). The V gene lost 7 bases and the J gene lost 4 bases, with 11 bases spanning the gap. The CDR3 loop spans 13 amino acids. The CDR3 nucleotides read TGTGCCAGCACCCCGGGGAGGAATCAGCCCCAGCATTTT. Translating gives CASTPGRNQPQHF. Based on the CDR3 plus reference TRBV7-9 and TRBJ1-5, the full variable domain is DTGVSQNPRHKITKRGQNVTFRCDPISEHNRLYWYRQTLGQGPEFLTYFQNEAQLEKSRLLSDRFSAERPKGSFSTLEIQRTEQGDSAMYLCASTPGRNQPQHFGDGTRLSIL.

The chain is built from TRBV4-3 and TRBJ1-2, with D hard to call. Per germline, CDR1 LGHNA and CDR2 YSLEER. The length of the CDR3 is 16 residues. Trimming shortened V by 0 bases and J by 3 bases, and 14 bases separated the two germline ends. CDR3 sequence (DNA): TGCGCCAGCAGCCAAGATCGGCAGGCGGGTCACTATGGCTACACCTTC. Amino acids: CASSQDRQAGHYGYTF.

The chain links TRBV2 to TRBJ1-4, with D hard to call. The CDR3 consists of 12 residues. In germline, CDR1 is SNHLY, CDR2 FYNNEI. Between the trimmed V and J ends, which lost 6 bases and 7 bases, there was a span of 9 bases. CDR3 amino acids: CASSGESEKLFF. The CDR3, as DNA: TGTGCCAGCAGCGGGGAGAGTGAAAAACTGTTTTTT.

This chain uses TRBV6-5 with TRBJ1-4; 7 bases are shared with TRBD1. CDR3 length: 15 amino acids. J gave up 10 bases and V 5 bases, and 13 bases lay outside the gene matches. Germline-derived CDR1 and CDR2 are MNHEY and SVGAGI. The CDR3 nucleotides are TGTGCCAGCAGTCCACAGGGGAAGGGTACGGCAAAACTGTTTTTT. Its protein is CASSPQGKGTAKLFF.

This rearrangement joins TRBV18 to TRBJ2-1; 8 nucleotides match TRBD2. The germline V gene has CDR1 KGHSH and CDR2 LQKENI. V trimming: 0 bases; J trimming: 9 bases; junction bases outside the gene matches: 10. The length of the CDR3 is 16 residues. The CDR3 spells CASSPPQGLGVPEQFF. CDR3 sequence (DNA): TGTGCCAGCTCACCACCCCAGGGACTAGGCGTTCCTGAGCAGTTCTTC.

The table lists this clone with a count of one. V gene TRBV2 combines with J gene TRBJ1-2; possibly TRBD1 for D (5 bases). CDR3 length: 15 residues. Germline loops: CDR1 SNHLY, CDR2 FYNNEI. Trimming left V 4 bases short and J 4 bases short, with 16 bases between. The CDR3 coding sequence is TGTGCCAGCAGTGTGTTAATCGGGGGAGTCTATGGCTACACCTTC. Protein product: CASSVLIGGVYGYTF.

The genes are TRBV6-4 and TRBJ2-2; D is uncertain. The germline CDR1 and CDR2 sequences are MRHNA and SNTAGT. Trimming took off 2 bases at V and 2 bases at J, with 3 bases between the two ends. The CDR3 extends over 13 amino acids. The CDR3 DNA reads TGTGCCAGCAGTGACAAAAACACCGGGGAGCTGTTTTTT. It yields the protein CASSDKNTGELFF.

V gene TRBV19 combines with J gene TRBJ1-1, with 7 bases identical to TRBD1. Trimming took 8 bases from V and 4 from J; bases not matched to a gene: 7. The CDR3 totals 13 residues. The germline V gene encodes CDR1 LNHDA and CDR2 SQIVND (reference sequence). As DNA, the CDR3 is TGTGCCAGTCACAGGGGATGGGGCACTGAAGCTTTCTTT. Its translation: CASHRGWGTEAFF.

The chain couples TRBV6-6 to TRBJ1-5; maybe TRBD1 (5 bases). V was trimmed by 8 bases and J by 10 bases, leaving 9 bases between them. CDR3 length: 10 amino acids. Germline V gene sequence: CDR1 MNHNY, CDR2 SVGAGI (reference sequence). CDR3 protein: CASGDPPQHF. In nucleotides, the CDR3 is TGTGCCAGCGGGGACCCCCCCCAGCATTTT.

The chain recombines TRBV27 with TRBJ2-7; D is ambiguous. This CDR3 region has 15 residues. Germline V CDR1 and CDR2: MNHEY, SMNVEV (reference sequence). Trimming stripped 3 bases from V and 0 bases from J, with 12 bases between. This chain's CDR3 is CASSFLVGPSYEQYF. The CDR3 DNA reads TGTGCCAGCAGTTTTCTAGTGGGTCCCTCCTACGAGCAGTACTTC.

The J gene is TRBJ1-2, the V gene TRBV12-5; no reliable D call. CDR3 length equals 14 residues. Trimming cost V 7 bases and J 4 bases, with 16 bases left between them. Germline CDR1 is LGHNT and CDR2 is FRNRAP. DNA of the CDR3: TGTGCTAGTGTCGTGGGCCCGAGCGCCTATGGCTACACCTTC. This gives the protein CASVVGPSAYGYTF.

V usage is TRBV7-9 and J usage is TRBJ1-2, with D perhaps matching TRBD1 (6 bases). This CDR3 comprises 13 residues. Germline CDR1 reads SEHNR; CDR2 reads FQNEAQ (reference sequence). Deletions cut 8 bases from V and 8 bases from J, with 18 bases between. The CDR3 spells CASGVTGIRGYTF. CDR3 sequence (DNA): TGTGCCAGCGGGGTCACAGGGATACGAGGCTACACCTTC.

The CDR3 is CASSQRLVGVNEQFF. Here the CDR3 DNA reads TGCGCCAGCAGCCAAAGACTAGTGGGGGTGAATGAGCAGTTCTTC. V usage is TRBV5-1 and J usage is TRBJ2-1; TRBD2 might be the D (6 bases). The ends were cut back, 4 bases at V and 7 bases at J, with 18 bases in the middle. The length of the CDR3 is 15 residues. CDR1 SGHRS and CDR2 YFSETQ come from the germline V gene.

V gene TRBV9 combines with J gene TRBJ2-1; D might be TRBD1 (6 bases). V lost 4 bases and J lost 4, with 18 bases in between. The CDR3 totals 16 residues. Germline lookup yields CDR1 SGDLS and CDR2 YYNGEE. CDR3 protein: CASSPWEQGMYNEQFF. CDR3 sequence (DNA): TGTGCCAGCAGCCCCTGGGAACAGGGTATGTACAATGAGCAGTTCTTC.